What follows is one T cell receptor beta chain and its context. An end of the junction differs from the germline gene, which may be a read error. In the original workflow: Amplification with reference gene primers provided the estimates of nucleated cell counts. Clones were read by immunoSEQ multiplex PCR, and TCRdb kept only the in-frame ones, dropping some. D and trimming were read from the DNA, whereas the V and J calls and clone size are those reported in that table. This repertoire shows 85,000 to 90,000 clones, 85% to 95% found once; its top ten account for approximately 2.3%. The sample comes from a study of blood T cell repertoires in COVID-19. On the study more broadly: The origin of the acute and convalescent COVID-19 samples was the United States, Italy and Spain. PBMCs, B-cell-depleted T cells, or T cells provided the cDNA or gDNA that made up the material.

CDR3 length: 13 amino acids. Germline CDR1 is MRHNA and CDR2 is SNTAGT. Sequencing used peripheral blood. The chain links TRBV6-4 to TRBJ1-1, with 7 bases that match TRBD1. The receptor comes from a human donor with active COVID-19. The donor label of this sample is uncertain. The CDR3 spells CASSPTLQGTPYF. CDR3 DNA sequence: TGTGCCAGCAGTCCCACCCTACAGGGGACGCCGTACTTT.